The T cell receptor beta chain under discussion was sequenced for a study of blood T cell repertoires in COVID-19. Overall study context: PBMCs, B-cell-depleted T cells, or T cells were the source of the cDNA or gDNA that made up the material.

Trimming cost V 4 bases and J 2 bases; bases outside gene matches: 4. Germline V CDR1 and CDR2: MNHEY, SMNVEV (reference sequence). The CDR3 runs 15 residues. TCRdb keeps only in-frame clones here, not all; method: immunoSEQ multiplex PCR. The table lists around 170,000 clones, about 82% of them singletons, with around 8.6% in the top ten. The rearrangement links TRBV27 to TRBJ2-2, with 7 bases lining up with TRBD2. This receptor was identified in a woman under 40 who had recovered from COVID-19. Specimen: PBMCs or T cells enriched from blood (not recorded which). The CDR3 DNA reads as TGTGCCAGCAGTTCAAGGACTAGAAACACCGGGGAGCTGTTTTTT. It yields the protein CASSSRTRNTGELFF.